The rows below give T cell receptor beta chains drawn from one sample of a study of Graves' ophthalmopathy and Graves' hyperthyroidism. TCRdb reanalysed the multiplex PCR reads using MiXCR and keeps one entry per CDR3 protein. The sample yields about 1.1 million distinct CDR3 sequences, 35% to 45% seen once. The specimen sequenced was peripheral blood or thyroid tissue (not recorded which). The origin of the receptors is an adult man with Graves' hyperthyroidism. Each CDR3 is given with its conserved first and last residue. A D gene is named only where the DNA matches it firmly. Size tells how often a clone was seen (once, few, many) or the class of an expanded clone, and some rows leave it out.

>TRBV20-1|many|TRBJ2-7|TRBD1
CSAGQVYEQYF
TGCAGTGCGGGACAGGTCTACGAGCAGTACTTC
>TRBV20-1|many|TRBJ2-7|.
CSASLGRMYEQYF
TGCAGTGCTAGCCTGGGACGGATGTACGAGCAGTACTTC
>TRBV13|few|TRBJ2-7|.
CASRRRGSVSYEQYF
TGTGCCAGCAGGCGCAGGGGTTCCGTCTCCTACGAGCAGTACTTC
>TRBV20-1|.|TRBJ2-2|.
CSARDRTQNTGELFF
TGCAGTGCTAGAGACCGGACCCAGAACACCGGGGAGCTGTTTTTT
>TRBV4-3|.|TRBJ2-3|.
CASSQGGEWGTDTQYF
TGCGCCAGCAGCCAAGGGGGGGAGTGGGGCACAGATACGCAGTATTTT
>TRBV5-4|.|TRBJ2-5|.
CASSPQGLETQYF
TGTGCCAGCAGCCCTCAGGGGCTTGAGACCCAGTACTTC
>TRBV20-1|few|TRBJ1-2|.
CSAAETNYGYTF
TGCAGTGCTGCAGAGACTAACTATGGCTACACCTTC
>TRBV9|many|TRBJ2-7|.
CASSVDVDVTYEQYF
TGTGCCAGCAGCGTAGATGTGGATGTCACCTACGAGCAGTACTTC
>TRBV29-1|.|TRBJ2-5|.
CSVEEPSGRQETQYF
TGCAGCGTTGAAGAGCCCAGCGGAAGACAAGAGACCCAGTACTTC
>TRBV19|many|TRBJ2-7|.
CASSIDHDTEQYF
TGTGCCAGTAGTATAGATCACGACACCGAGCAGTACTTC
>TRBV12-3/TRBV12-4|few|TRBJ1-4|.
CASSLVGSEKLFF
TGTGCCAGCAGTTTGGTGGGTAGTGAAAAACTGTTTTTT
>TRBV5-1|few|TRBJ1-6|.
CASSLRGWDSPLHF
TGCGCCAGCAGCCTCAGGGGTTGGGATTCACCCCTCCACTTT
>TRBV13|many|TRBJ1-2|.
CASSGGDADIYYGYTF
TGTGCCAGCAGCGGAGGGGACGCGGACATTTACTATGGCTACACCTTC
>TRBV20-1|.|TRBJ2-5|TRBD2
CSARDKSGRKTQYF
TGCAGTGCTAGAGATAAAAGCGGGAGGAAGACCCAGTACTTC
>TRBV4-3|few|TRBJ2-2|.
CASSQHSSGGELFF
TGCGCCAGCAGCCAACATAGTTCGGGCGGGGAGCTGTTTTTT
>TRBV7-9|many|TRBJ1-2|.
CASSFAAGRYGYTF
TGTGCCAGCAGCTTTGCTGCAGGGCGCTACGGCTACACCTTC
>TRBV29-1|many|TRBJ1-5|TRBD1
CSVGQGANQPQHF
TGCAGCGTTGGACAGGGGGCTAATCAGCCCCAGCATTTT
>TRBV25-1|.|TRBJ1-6|.
CASSEYRNTDSPLHF
TGTGCCAGCAGTGAATACAGGAACACCGATTCACCCCTCCACTTT
>TRBV10-3|many|TRBJ2-7|.
CAIRMGRRAGDEQYF
TGTGCCATCAGGATGGGACGGCGTGCTGGGGACGAGCAGTACTTC
>TRBV5-1|many|TRBJ1-1|.
CASSWTRETEAFF
TGCGCCAGCAGCTGGACCCGGGAAACTGAAGCTTTCTTT
>TRBV29-1|.|TRBJ2-2|TRBD1
CSGGTGAGNTGELFF
TGCAGCGGCGGAACAGGGGCTGGAAACACCGGGGAGCTGTTTTTT
>TRBV7-6|.|TRBJ1-1|.
CASSSSPGLAFF
TGTGCCAGCAGCTCCTCACCGGGACTAGCTTTCTTT
>TRBV7-6|many|TRBJ2-2|.
CASSFWDPSVQNTGELFF
TGTGCCAGCAGCTTCTGGGATCCTAGCGTTCAGAACACCGGGGAGCTGTTTTTT
>TRBV12-3/TRBV12-4|.|TRBJ2-2|.
CASSFPSGGYTGELFF
TGTGCCAGCAGTTTTCCGTCCGGAGGCTACACCGGGGAGCTGTTTTTT
>TRBV7-2|many|TRBJ2-7|TRBD1
CASSLVPDRVSYEQYF
TGTGCCAGCAGCTTAGTGCCGGACAGGGTATCCTACGAGCAGTACTTC
>TRBV10-3|.|TRBJ1-5|.
CASSFSATRSNQPQHF
TGTGCCAGCAGTTTTTCGGCGACACGAAGCAATCAGCCCCAGCATTTT
>TRBV7-2|.|TRBJ2-5|.
CASSPDWGMYMETQYF
TGTGCCAGCAGCCCAGACTGGGGAATGTATATGGAGACCCAGTACTTC
>TRBV10-3|.|TRBJ2-5|.
CAISESPAEEGETQYF
TGTGCCATCAGTGAGTCGCCGGCCGAGGAGGGAGAGACCCAGTACTTC
>TRBV15|.|TRBJ2-4|.
CATSLGGRWGNIQYF
TGTGCCACCAGTCTCGGGGGCAGGTGGGGAAACATTCAGTACTTC
>TRBV7-9|.|TRBJ2-7|TRBD1
CASSLGQHYYEQYF
TGTGCCAGCAGCTTGGGACAGCACTACTACGAGCAGTACTTC
>TRBV5-8|.|TRBJ1-1|.
CASSLIRGYTEAFF
TGTGCCAGCAGCCTCATAAGGGGGTACACTGAAGCTTTCTTT
>TRBV14|.|TRBJ1-6|.
CASSQYTGSSYNSPLHF
TGTGCCAGCAGCCAGTATACAGGGAGCTCCTATAATTCACCCCTCCACTTT
>TRBV29-1|.|TRBJ2-5|TRBD1
CSAGQGGRETQYF
TGCAGCGCTGGACAGGGCGGAAGAGAGACCCAGTACTTC
>TRBV29-1|few|TRBJ1-1|TRBD1
CSAYRGSGTEAFF
TGCAGCGCCTACAGGGGATCTGGCACTGAAGCTTTCTTT
>TRBV29-1|few|TRBJ1-4|TRBD1
CSVEAGGAFGEKLFF
TGCAGCGTTGAAGCAGGGGGCGCCTTTGGTGAAAAACTGTTTTTT
>TRBV25-1|many|TRBJ2-7|TRBD1
CASSAAGTGFNEQYF
TGTGCCAGCAGCGCGGCCGGGACAGGGTTTAACGAGCAGTACTTC
>TRBV9|many|TRBJ2-7|TRBD2
CASSVEPSGTEQYF
TGTGCCAGCAGCGTAGAACCTAGCGGGACCGAGCAGTACTTC
>TRBV20-1|once|TRBJ2-5|.
CSARDERGRAGETQYF
TGCAGTGCTAGAGATGAAAGGGGTAGAGCCGGAGAGACCCAGTACTTC
>TRBV25-1|.|TRBJ1-6|.
CASSGNRVMDSPLHF
TGTGCCAGCAGTGGCAACAGGGTCATGGATTCACCCCTCCACTTT
>TRBV9|many|TRBJ1-2|.
CASSVGQVYGYTF
TGTGCCAGCAGCGTAGGACAAGTCTATGGCTACACCTTC
>TRBV7-9|few|TRBJ1-1|.
CASSQSGVEAFF
TGTGCCAGCAGCCAATCGGGAGTTGAAGCTTTCTTT
>TRBV10-3|.|TRBJ2-7|.
CAISERHYEQHF
TGTGCCATCAGTGAACGGCACTACGAGCAGCACTTC
>TRBV7-2|many|TRBJ1-2|TRBD1
CASWGQANGYTF
TGTGCCAGCTGGGGACAGGCAAATGGCTACACCTTC
>TRBV29-1|.|TRBJ2-5|.
CSVMGGMETQYF
TGCAGCGTCATGGGGGGTATGGAGACCCAGTACTTC
>TRBV25-1|.|TRBJ1-1|TRBD1
CASRDRALNTEAFF
TGTGCCAGCAGAGACAGGGCCCTGAACACTGAAGCTTTCTTT
>TRBV5-1|once|TRBJ2-1|TRBD2
CASSLTSGGAYNEQFF
TGCGCCAGCAGCTTGACTAGCGGGGGGGCCTACAATGAGCAGTTCTTC
>TRBV2|many|TRBJ1-2|.
CASSEDRSADYGYTF
TGTGCCAGCAGTGAAGACCGCAGCGCCGATTATGGCTACACCTTC